The 5 T cell receptor beta chains below were found in one sample sequenced in a study of low-dose radiotherapy and immunotherapy resistance in tumors. Time point noted: before trial treatment. First-strand cDNA relied on TRAV- and TRBV-specific primers spanning alpha and beta chains. TCR amplification used 20 to 25 PCR cycles, a constant-region primer and a V-primer adapter. TCRdb redid the calling of the reads with MiXCR, one entry per CDR3 protein. The sample holds about 39,000 distinct CDR3 sequences, less than 40% seen once. The input for sequencing was PBMCs, taken before treatment. Source of these receptors: a male donor with gallbladder cancer.

The V call is TRBV6-2 or TRBV6-3, the J call TRBJ2-4; D may be TRBD2 (5 bases). Trimming stripped 0 bases from V and 0 bases from J, with 18 bases between. CDR3 length: 19 residues. Germline CDR1 is MNHEY and CDR2 is SVGEGT. CDR3 sequence reads: CASSYSMVTRGLAKNIQYF. Written as DNA, the CDR3 is TGTGCCAGCAGTTACTCGATGGTGACGAGAGGGCTAGCCAAAAACATTCAGTACTTC.

On this clonotype itself: A far larger clone differs by one base, so this is likely a read error. The chain employs TRBV4-1 and TRBJ2-1; maybe TRBD2 (6 bases). Germline loops: CDR1 MGHRA, CDR2 YSYEKL. This CDR3 spans 10 amino acids. Trimming pared 4 bases from V and 13 bases from J, leaving 8 bases between. This chain's CDR3 is CASSRGDQFF. The CDR3 DNA follows: TGCGCCAGCAGCCGGGGGGACCAGTTCTTC.

V and J are TRBV4-2 and TRBJ2-1; D may correspond to TRBD1 or TRBD2 (5 bases each). The CDR3 has 14 amino acids. Germline CDR1 LGHNA, CDR2 YNFKEQ. V was pared by 1 base and J by 7 bases, with 11 bases between. The CDR3 is CASSQAGWGNEQFF. The CDR3 DNA is TGTGCCAGCAGCCAAGCAGGGTGGGGGAATGAGCAGTTCTTC.

V and J are TRBV4-2 and TRBJ1-5; a possible D gene is TRBD1 (6 bases). The CDR3 is made up of 15 amino acids. V was pared by 1 base and J by 5 bases, with 12 bases between. Per germline, CDR1 LGHNA and CDR2 YNFKEQ. In DNA form, the CDR3 reads TGTGCCAGCAGCCAAGCTCAGGGGAGCGATCAGCCCCAGCATTTT. It specifies CASSQAQGSDQPQHF.

The chain employs TRBV4-3 and TRBJ1-2, with TRBD1 matching over 8 bases. There are 15 residues in the CDR3. After removal of 0 bases from V and 7 bases from J, the junction contained 7 bases not matched to a gene. Germline assignment: CDR1 LGHNA and CDR2 YSLEER. CDR3 bases: TGCGCCAGCAGCCAAGATCTTCGGACAGGGCTTGGCTACACCTTC. Translated, it gives CASSQDLRTGLGYTF.